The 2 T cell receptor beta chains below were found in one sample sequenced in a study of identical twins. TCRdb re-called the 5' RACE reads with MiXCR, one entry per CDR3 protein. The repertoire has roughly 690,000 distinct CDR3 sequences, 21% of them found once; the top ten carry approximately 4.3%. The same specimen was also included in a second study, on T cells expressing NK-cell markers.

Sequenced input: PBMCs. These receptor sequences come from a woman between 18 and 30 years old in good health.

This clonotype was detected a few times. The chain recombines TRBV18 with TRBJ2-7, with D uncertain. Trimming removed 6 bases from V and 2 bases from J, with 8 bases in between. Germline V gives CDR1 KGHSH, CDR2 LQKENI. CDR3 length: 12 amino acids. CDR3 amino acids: CASSRETYEQYF. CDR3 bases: TGTGCCAGCTCCCGTGAGACCTACGAGCAGTACTTC.

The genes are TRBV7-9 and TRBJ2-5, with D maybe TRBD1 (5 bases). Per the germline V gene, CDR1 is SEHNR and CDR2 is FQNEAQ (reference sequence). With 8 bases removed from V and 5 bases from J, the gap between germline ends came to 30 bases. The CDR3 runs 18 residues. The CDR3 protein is CASGPGPLWGVPWETQYF. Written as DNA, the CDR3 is TGTGCCAGCGGCCCAGGGCCCCTCTGGGGTGTTCCGTGGGAGACCCAGTACTTC.